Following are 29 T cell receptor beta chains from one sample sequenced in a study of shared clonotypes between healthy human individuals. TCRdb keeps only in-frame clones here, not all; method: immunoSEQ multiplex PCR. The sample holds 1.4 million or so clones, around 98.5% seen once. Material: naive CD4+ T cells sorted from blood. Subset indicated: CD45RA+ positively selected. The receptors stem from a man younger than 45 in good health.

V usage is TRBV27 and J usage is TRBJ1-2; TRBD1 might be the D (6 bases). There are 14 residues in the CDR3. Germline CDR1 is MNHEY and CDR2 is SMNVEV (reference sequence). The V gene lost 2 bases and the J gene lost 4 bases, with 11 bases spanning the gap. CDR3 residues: CASSLEGRGYGYTF. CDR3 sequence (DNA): TGTGCCAGCAGTTTAGAGGGCAGGGGCTATGGCTACACCTTC.

The CDR3 bases are TGCGCCAGCAGCCATTGGGTTGGGCAGATTGAGGGCTACACCTTC. Residues: CASSHWVGQIEGYTF. This sequence joins TRBV4-1 and TRBJ1-2; D call uncertain. The CDR3 is made up of 15 amino acids. Trimming cost V 3 bases and J 8 bases, with 19 bases left between them. Germline V gives CDR1 MGHRA, CDR2 YSYEKL.

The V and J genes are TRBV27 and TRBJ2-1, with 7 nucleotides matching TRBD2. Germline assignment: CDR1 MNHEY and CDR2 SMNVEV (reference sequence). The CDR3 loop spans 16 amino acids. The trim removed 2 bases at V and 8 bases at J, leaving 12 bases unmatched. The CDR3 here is CASSLGGGRVSDEQFF. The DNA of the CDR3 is TGTGCCAGCAGTTTAGGGGGAGGGCGGGTCAGTGATGAGCAGTTCTTC.

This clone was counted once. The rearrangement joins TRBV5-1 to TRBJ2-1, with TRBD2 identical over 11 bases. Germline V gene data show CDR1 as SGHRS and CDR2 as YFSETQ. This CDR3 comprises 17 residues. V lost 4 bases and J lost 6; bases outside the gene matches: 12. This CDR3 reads CASSRGIAGGPGNEQFF. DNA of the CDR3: TGCGCCAGCAGCCGCGGGATAGCGGGAGGGCCGGGCAATGAGCAGTTCTTC.

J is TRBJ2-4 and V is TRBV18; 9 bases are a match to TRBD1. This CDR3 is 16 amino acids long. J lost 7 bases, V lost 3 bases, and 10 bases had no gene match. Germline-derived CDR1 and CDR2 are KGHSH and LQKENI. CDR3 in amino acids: CASSPNAGTGLNIQYF. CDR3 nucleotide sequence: TGTGCCAGCTCACCGAATGCCGGGACAGGGTTGAACATTCAGTACTTC.

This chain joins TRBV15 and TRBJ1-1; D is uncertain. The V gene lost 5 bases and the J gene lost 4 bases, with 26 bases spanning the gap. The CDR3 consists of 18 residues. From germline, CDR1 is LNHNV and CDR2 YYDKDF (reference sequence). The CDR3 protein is CATSPFPSGSMLSTEAFF. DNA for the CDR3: TGTGCCACCAGCCCCTTCCCCTCAGGCAGTATGTTAAGCACTGAAGCTTTCTTT.

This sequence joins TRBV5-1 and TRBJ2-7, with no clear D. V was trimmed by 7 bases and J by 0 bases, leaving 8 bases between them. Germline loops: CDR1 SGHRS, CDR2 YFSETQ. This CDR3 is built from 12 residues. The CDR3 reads CASLSLSYEQYF. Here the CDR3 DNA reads TGCGCCAGCTTGAGCCTCTCCTACGAGCAGTACTTC.

CDR3 DNA sequence: TGTGCCAGTAGAACTCAGGGGGGCCTTGGGCCCCAGCATTTT. Amino acids: CASRTQGGLGPQHF. The chain carries TRBV19 and TRBJ1-5; 7 bases agree with TRBD1. The CDR3 extends over 14 amino acids. CDR1 and CDR2 (germline): LNHDA, SQIVND (reference sequence). Germline trimming cut 6 bases from V and 9 bases from J; bases unmatched to any gene: 11.

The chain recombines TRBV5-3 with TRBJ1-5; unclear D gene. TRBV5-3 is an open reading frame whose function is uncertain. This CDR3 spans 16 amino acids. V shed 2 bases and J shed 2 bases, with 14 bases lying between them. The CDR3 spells CARSLTSKVGNQPQHF. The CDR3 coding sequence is TGTGCCAGAAGCTTAACCAGTAAGGTTGGCAATCAGCCCCAGCATTTT.

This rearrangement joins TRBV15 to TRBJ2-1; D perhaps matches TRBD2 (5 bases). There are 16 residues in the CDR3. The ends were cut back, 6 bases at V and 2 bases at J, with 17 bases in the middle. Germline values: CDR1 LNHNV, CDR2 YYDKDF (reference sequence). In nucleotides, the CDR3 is TGTGCCACCAGGAATTTGAGCGGCCAAGCCTACAATGAGCAGTTCTTC. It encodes CATRNLSGQAYNEQFF.

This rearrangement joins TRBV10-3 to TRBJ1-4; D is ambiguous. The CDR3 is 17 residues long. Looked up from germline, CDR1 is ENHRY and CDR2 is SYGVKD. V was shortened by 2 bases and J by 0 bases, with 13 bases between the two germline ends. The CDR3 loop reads CAISETREAATNEKLFF. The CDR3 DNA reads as TGTGCCATCAGTGAGACCCGGGAGGCTGCAACTAATGAAAAACTGTTTTTT.

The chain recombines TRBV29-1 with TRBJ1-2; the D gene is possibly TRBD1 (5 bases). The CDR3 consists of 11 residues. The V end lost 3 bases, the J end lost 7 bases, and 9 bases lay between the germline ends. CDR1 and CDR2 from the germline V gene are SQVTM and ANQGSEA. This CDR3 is CSVDSGGGYTF. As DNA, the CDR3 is TGCAGCGTTGATTCGGGGGGTGGCTACACCTTC.

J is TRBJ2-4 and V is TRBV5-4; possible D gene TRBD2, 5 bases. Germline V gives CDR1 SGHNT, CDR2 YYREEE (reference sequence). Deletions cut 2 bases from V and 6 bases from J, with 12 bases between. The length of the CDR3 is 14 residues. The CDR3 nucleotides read TGTGCCAGCAGCTTAGGACTTTCGGGAAACATTCAGTACTTC. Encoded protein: CASSLGLSGNIQYF.

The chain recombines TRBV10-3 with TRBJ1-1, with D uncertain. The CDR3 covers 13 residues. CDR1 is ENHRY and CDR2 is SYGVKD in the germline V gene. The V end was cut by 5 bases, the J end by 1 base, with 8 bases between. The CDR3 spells CAISRDTNTEAFF. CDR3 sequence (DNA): TGTGCCATCAGTCGGGATACGAACACTGAAGCTTTCTTT.

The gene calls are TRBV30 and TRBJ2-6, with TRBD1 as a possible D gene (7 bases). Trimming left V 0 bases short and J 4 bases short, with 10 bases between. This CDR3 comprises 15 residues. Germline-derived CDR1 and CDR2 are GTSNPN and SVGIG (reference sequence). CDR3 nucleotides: TGTGCCTGGAGTGTGACAGGGAGGGGGGCCAACGTCCTGACTTTC. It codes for CAWSVTGRGANVLTF.

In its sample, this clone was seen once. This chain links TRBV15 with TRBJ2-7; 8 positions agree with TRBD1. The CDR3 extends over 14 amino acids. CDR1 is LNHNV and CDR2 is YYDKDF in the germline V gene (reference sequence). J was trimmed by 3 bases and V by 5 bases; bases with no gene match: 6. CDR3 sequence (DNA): TGTGCCACCAGCCAACGACAGGGGTTCTACGAGCAGTACTTC. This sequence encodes CATSQRQGFYEQYF.

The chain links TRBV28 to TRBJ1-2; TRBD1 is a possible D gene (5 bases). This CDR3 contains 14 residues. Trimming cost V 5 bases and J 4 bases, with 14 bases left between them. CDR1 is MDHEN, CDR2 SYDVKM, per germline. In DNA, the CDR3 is TGTGCCAGCAGTCTCGTGACCGGGACCTATGGCTACACCTTC. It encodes CASSLVTGTYGYTF.

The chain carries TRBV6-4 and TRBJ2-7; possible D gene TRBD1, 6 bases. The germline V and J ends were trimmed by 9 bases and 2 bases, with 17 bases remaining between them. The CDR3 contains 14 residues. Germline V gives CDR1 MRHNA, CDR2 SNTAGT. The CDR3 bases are TGTGCCAGTCGAAAGGACAGTTTCACCTACGAGCAGTACTTC. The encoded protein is CASRKDSFTYEQYF.

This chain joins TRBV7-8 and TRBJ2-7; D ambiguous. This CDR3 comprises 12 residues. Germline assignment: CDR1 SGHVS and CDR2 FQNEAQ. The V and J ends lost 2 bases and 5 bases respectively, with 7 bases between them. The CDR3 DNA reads TGTGCCAGCAGCTTACACCAGGACGAGCAGTACTTC. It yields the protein CASSLHQDEQYF.

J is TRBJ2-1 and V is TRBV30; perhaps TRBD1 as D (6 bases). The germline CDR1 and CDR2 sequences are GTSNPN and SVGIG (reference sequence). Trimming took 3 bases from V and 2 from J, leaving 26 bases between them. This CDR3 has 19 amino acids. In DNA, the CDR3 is TGTGCCTGGAGCGGACGACATTTAACAGGGTCAGGCCCCTACAATGAGCAGTTCTTC. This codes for CAWSGRHLTGSGPYNEQFF.

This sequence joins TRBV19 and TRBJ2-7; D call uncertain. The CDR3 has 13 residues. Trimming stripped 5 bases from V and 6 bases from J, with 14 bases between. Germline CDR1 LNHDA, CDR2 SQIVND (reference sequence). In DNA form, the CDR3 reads TGTGCCAGTAGTTCCCGTGGGCGATCCGAGCAGTACTTC. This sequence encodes CASSSRGRSEQYF. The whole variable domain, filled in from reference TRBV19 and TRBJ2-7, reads DGGITQSPKYLFRKEGQNVTLSCEQNLNHDAMYWYRQDPGQGLRLIYYSQIVNDFQKGDIAEGYSVSREKKESFPLTVTSAQKNPTAFYLCASSSRGRSEQYFGPGTRLTVT.

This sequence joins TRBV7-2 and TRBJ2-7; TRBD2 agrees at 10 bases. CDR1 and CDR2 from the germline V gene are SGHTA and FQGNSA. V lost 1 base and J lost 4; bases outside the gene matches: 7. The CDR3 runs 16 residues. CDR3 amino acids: CASSLVRTSGPYEQYF. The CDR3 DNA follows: TGTGCCAGCAGCTTAGTTAGGACTAGCGGACCATACGAGCAGTACTTC.

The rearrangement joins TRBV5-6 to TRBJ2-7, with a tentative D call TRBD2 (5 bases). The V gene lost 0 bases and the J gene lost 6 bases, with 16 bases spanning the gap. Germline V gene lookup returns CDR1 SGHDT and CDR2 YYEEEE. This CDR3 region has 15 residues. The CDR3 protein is CASSLASGNEGEQYF. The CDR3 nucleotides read TGTGCCAGCAGCTTGGCGTCAGGTAATGAGGGCGAGCAGTACTTC.

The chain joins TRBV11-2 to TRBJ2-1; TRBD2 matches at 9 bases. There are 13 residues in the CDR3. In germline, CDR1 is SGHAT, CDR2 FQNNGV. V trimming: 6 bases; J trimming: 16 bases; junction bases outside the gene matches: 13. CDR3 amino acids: CASSLWAGGPCFF. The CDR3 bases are TGTGCCAGCAGTCTTTGGGCGGGAGGGCCTTGTTTCTTC.

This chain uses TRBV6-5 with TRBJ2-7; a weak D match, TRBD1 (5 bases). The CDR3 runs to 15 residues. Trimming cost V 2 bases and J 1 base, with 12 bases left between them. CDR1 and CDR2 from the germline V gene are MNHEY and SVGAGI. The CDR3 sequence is CASSYLPDKSYEQYF. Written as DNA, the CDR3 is TGTGCCAGCAGTTACCTCCCGGACAAGTCCTACGAGCAGTACTTC.

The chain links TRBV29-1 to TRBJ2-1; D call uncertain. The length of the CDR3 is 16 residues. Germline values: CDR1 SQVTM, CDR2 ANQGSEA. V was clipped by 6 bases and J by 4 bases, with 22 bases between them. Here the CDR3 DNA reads TGCAGCGTCCACAAAACCCTAGGCCGTGCGTACAATGAGCAGTTCTTC. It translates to CSVHKTLGRAYNEQFF.

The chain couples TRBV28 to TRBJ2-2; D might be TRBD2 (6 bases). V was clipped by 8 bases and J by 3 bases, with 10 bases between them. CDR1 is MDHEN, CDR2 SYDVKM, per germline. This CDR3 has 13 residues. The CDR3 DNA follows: TGTGCCAGCTGGAGGGAGGACACCGGGGAGCTGTTTTTT. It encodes CASWREDTGELFF.

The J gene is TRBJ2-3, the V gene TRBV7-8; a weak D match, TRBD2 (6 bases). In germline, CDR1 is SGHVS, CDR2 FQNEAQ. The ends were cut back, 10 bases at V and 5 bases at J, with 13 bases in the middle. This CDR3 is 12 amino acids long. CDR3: CAIIAGRDTQYF. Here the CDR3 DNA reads TGTGCCATTATCGCGGGGCGAGATACGCAGTATTTT.

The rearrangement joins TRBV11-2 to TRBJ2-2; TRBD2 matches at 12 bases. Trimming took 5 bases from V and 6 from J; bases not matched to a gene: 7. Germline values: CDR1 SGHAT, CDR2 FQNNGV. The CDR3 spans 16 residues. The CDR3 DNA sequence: TGTGCCAGCAGCCTGACTAGCGGGAGAAGTTCCGGGGAGCTGTTTTTT. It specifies CASSLTSGRSSGELFF.